These 16 T cell receptor beta chains originate from one sample sequenced in a study of blood T cells in healthy people across ages. Alongside a J-beta primer mix, a sample-barcoded 5' primer served in a second PCR lasting about 6 to 12 cycles. A single record per CDR3 protein comes from TCRdb applying MiXCR to the 5' RACE reads. The sample holds around 1,800,000 distinct CDR3 sequences, 30% to 40% seen once. Sequencing was carried out using blood. The receptors stem from a human donor in good health.

This chain uses TRBV12-3 or TRBV12-4 with TRBJ1-5; 7 nucleotides match TRBD1. Germline trimming cut 4 bases from V and 1 base from J; bases unmatched to any gene: 7. CDR3 length equals 16 residues. This CDR3 is CASSYRGGLSNQPQHF. Here the CDR3 DNA reads TGTGCCAGCAGTTACAGGGGTGGATTGAGCAATCAGCCCCAGCATTTT.

This chain links TRBV6-5 with TRBJ2-7; 8 nucleotides align to TRBD1. The CDR3 runs 15 residues. Germline V gives CDR1 MNHEY, CDR2 SVGAGI. Trimming at V came to 2 bases and at J to 6 bases, leaving 9 bases not matched to a gene. CDR3 DNA: TGTGCCAGCAGTTACCAAGGACAGGGATGGTCCGAGCAGTACTTC. Its translation: CASSYQGQGWSEQYF.

Regarding this clonotype: At one boundary the junction diverges from the germline segment, which might be a read error. The genes are TRBV2 and TRBJ2-7, with 8 bases identical to TRBD2. This CDR3 spans 17 amino acids. The germline gives CDR1 SNHLY, CDR2 FYNNEI. The CDR3 protein is CAGSEHGGGPLSYEQYF. CDR3 coding DNA: TGTGCCGGCAGTGAACACGGCGGGGGGCCCCTATCCTACGAGCAGTACTTC. The full variable domain, in which reference TRBV2 and TRBJ2-7 provide the parts outside the CDR3, is EPEVTQTPSHQVTQMGQEVILRCVPISNHLYFYWYRQILGQKVEFLVSFYNNEISEKSEIFDDQFSVERPDGSNFTLKIRSTKLEDSAMYFCAGSEHGGGPLSYEQYFGPGTRLTVT.

The chain links TRBV9 to TRBJ2-1, with 7 nucleotides matching TRBD2. V gave up 3 bases and J gave up 3 bases; unmatched junction bases: 12. Germline V lookup: CDR1 SGDLS, CDR2 YYNGEE. The CDR3 totals 17 residues. The CDR3 DNA reads as TGTGCCAGCAGCGGAGGATTGGGGGAGGGAATCTACAATGAGCAGTTCTTC. It is translated as CASSGGLGEGIYNEQFF.

The V gene is TRBV30, the J gene TRBJ2-1; D possibly corresponds to TRBD1 (5 bases). V gave up 1 base and J gave up 5 bases, with 12 bases separating them. Germline V gives CDR1 GTSNPN, CDR2 SVGIG (reference sequence). This CDR3 spans 14 amino acids. The CDR3 bases are TGTGCCTGGAGTGGTACAGGCCTCAACAATGAGCAGTTCTTC. This gives the protein CAWSGTGLNNEQFF.

The CDR3 DNA reads as TGCGCCAGCAGCGAAGGAGGCACTGGAAACACCATATATTTT. It encodes CASSEGGTGNTIYF. V usage is TRBV5-1 and J usage is TRBJ1-3; no clear D gene. The CDR3 consists of 14 residues. Trimming took 4 bases from V and 2 from J, leaving 10 bases between them. Looked up from germline, CDR1 is SGHRS and CDR2 is YFSETQ. Drawing the rest from reference TRBV5-1 and TRBJ1-3, the complete variable domain is KAGVTQTPRYLIKTRGQQVTLSCSPISGHRSVSWYQQTPGQGLQFLFEYFSETQRNKGNFPGRFSGRQFSNSRSEMNVSTLELGDSALYLCASSEGGTGNTIYFGEGSWLTVV.

This clonotype was detected once. The junction departs from germline at one end; a sequencing error may be responsible. The chain links TRBV4-1 to TRBJ1-5; a weak D match, TRBD1 (5 bases). Germline CDR1 reads MGHRA; CDR2 reads YSYEKL. The CDR3 totals 16 residues. The CDR3 sequence is CASSRPSAGRNRPQHF. DNA for the CDR3: TGCGCCAGCAGCCGACCTTCGGCGGGACGCAATCGGCCCCAGCATTTT.

The J gene is TRBJ2-7, the V gene TRBV29-1; 9 positions match TRBD2. With 3 bases clipped from V and 2 bases from J, the junction kept 5 bases outside the gene matches. Germline CDR1 is SQVTM and CDR2 is ANQGSEA. CDR3 length equals 14 residues. The DNA of the CDR3 is TGCAGCGTTGATTCTAGCGGGGAGACCTACGAGCAGTACTTC. It specifies CSVDSSGETYEQYF.

J is TRBJ2-5 and V is TRBV11-2, with D possibly being TRBD2 (5 bases). Germline lookup yields CDR1 SGHAT and CDR2 FQNNGV. Trimming left V 1 base short and J 2 bases short, with 17 bases between. The CDR3 covers 17 residues. The CDR3 protein is CASSLVDWTLKQETQYF. CDR3 sequence (DNA): TGTGCCAGCAGCTTAGTAGATTGGACTTTAAAACAAGAGACCCAGTACTTC.

The DNA of the CDR3 is TGTGCCAGCAGCGCCGAAGGGGACTATGGCTACACCTTC. Protein: CASSAEGDYGYTF. V gene TRBV3-1 combines with J gene TRBJ1-2, with D perhaps matching TRBD1 (5 bases). CDR3 length: 13 amino acids. The ends were cut back, 5 bases at V and 3 bases at J, with 10 bases in the middle. The germline V gene has CDR1 LGHDT and CDR2 YNNKEL (reference sequence).

The CDR3 coding sequence is TGTGCCAGCAGCCGTACCGCGCGGTATGGCTACACCTTC. This encodes CASSRTARYGYTF. The V call is TRBV28, the J call TRBJ1-2, with D unresolved. The CDR3 contains 13 residues. Trimming removed 6 bases at V and 5 bases at J, with 13 bases between. In germline, CDR1 is MDHEN, CDR2 SYDVKM.

The chain employs TRBV7-9 and TRBJ1-2; D remains ambiguous. V gave up 1 base and J gave up 5 bases, with 14 bases separating them. The CDR3 extends over 15 amino acids. CDR1 and CDR2 (germline): SEHNR, FQNEAQ (reference sequence). The CDR3 region has the DNA TGTGCCAGCAGCTTAGGGGCGCAAATAGGTTATGGCTACACCTTC. Its protein product is CASSLGAQIGYGYTF.

This clonotype has only a few counts. This rearrangement joins TRBV20-1 to TRBJ2-7, with D perhaps TRBD1 (6 bases). Germline V lookup: CDR1 DFQATT, CDR2 SNEGSKA (reference sequence). The CDR3 consists of 13 residues. Trimming took off 7 bases at V and 2 bases at J, with 15 bases between the two ends. The CDR3: CSGVTGITYEQYF. The CDR3 DNA reads as TGCAGTGGGGTGACAGGAATTACCTACGAGCAGTACTTC.

The chain uses TRBV12-3 or TRBV12-4 and TRBJ1-2; D gene ambiguous. V gave up 3 bases and J gave up 5 bases, with 7 bases separating them. The CDR3 has 12 residues. The CDR3 nucleotides read TGTGCCAGCAGTTTGTTTCTATATGGCTACACCTTC. This encodes CASSLFLYGYTF.

This clonotype was seen a few times. The chain couples TRBV4-1 to TRBJ1-1; no clear D. This CDR3 is 16 amino acids long. Germline V gene sequence: CDR1 MGHRA, CDR2 YSYEKL. V lost 4 bases and J lost 2, with 17 bases in between. CDR3 in amino acids: CASSPYDGVTNTEAFF. The CDR3, as DNA: TGCGCCAGCAGCCCCTACGATGGGGTAACAAACACTGAAGCTTTCTTT.

The CDR3 protein is CASSFYPPWGYGYTF. CDR3 DNA sequence: TGTGCCAGCAGCTTCTACCCACCTTGGGGCTATGGCTACACCTTC. The chain employs TRBV7-8 and TRBJ1-2; no reliable D call. V shed 3 bases and J shed 4 bases, with 15 bases lying between them. Germline V gene data show CDR1 as SGHVS and CDR2 as FQNEAQ. The CDR3 extends over 15 amino acids. The entire variable domain, with the rest obtained from reference TRBV7-8 and TRBJ1-2, is as follows: GAGVSQSPRYKVAKRGQDVALRCDPISGHVSLFWYQQALGQGPEFLTYFQNEAQLDKSGLPSDRFFAERPEGSVSTLKIQRTQQEDSAVYLCASSFYPPWGYGYTFGSGTRLTVV.